Shown below are 29 T cell receptor beta chains from a single sample sequenced in a study of T cells in Graves' hyperthyroidism and ophthalmopathy. Amplified TCR beta CDR3 regions derived from RNA transcripts. The study used the HTBI primer set for a first-round RT-PCR of the TCR CDR3. Each CDR3 protein is one row after TCRdb ran MiXCR on the multiplex PCR reads. The sample yields 20,000 to 30,000 distinct CDR3 sequences, roughly 45% seen once. Source material: blood. Receptors were obtained from a woman aged 25-40 years with Graves' hyperthyroidism.

This clonotype was detected ten times or more. CDR3 nucleotides: TGCGCCAGCAGCTTGGGCCAGAGTTGGACCGGGGAGCTGTTTTTT. Its translation is CASSLGQSWTGELFF. The rearrangement joins TRBV5-1 to TRBJ2-2; no definite D call. The CDR3 length is 15 residues. Trimming cost V 0 bases and J 5 bases, with 11 bases left between them. CDR1 SGHRS and CDR2 YFSETQ come from the germline V gene.

V usage is TRBV2 and J usage is TRBJ2-5; the match to TRBD2 covers 10 bases. V gave up 2 bases and J gave up 11 bases; unmatched junction bases: 14. This CDR3 is built from 16 residues. Germline loops: CDR1 SNHLY, CDR2 FYNNEI. CDR3 in amino acids: CASSERKREGTMIQYF. As DNA, the CDR3 is TGTGCCAGCAGTGAACGTAAGCGGGAGGGCACGATGATTCAGTACTTC.

This clonotype is termed medium-sized. V gene TRBV20-1 combines with J gene TRBJ2-3, with D uncertain. Germline loops: CDR1 DFQATT, CDR2 SNEGSKA (reference sequence). The CDR3 has 12 amino acids. The germline V and J ends were trimmed by 3 bases and 10 bases, with 14 bases remaining between them. CDR3 sequence (DNA): TGCAGTGCTAGGCCCGACGTGGTTCCGCAGTATTTT. Amino acids: CSARPDVVPQYF.

By share, this clonotype ranks as medium-sized. This chain connects TRBV9 to TRBJ2-7; D may be TRBD1 or TRBD2 (6 bases each). Trimming removed 0 bases from V and 4 bases from J, with 14 bases in between. This CDR3 is built from 15 residues. From germline, CDR1 is SGDLS and CDR2 YYNGEE. The CDR3 reads CASSVETGATYEQYF. The CDR3 region has the DNA TGTGCCAGCAGCGTAGAAACGGGGGCCACGTACGAGCAGTACTTC.

V and J are TRBV6-5 and TRBJ2-7; TRBD2 might be the D (5 bases). The V end lost 10 bases, the J end lost 2 bases, and 18 bases lay between the germline ends. This CDR3 region has 14 residues. Germline V lookup: CDR1 MNHEY, CDR2 SVGAGI. The CDR3 nucleotides read TGTGCCAACACCCCGCTAGCCCAAACCTACGAGCAGTACTTC. Encoded protein: CANTPLAQTYEQYF.

This clonotype has at least ten counts. This chain joins TRBV20-1 and TRBJ1-4; D not resolved. Germline V CDR1 and CDR2: DFQATT, SNEGSKA (reference sequence). The CDR3 has 14 amino acids. Trimming pared 6 bases from V and 5 bases from J, leaving 16 bases between. This CDR3 is CSATDSHPNEKLFF. In nucleotides, the CDR3 is TGCAGTGCAACCGACTCTCACCCCAATGAAAAACTGTTTTTT.

This clonotype was seen a few times. The chain uses TRBV29-1 and TRBJ1-1; D gene uncertain. CDR3 length equals 11 residues. V lost 7 bases, J lost 1 base, and 7 bases lay in between. Germline assignment: CDR1 SQVTM and CDR2 ANQGSEA. CDR3 sequence reads: CSGAWNTEAFF. The DNA for the CDR3 is TGCAGCGGTGCCTGGAACACTGAAGCTTTCTTT. The full variable domain, completed using reference TRBV29-1 and TRBJ1-1, is SAVISQKPSRDICQRGTSLTIQCQVDSQVTMMFWYRQQPGQSLTLIATANQGSEATYESGFVIDKFPISRPNLTFSTLTVSNMSPEDSSIYLCSGAWNTEAFFGQGTRLTVV.

This clonotype was seen many times. The chain joins TRBV5-1 to TRBJ2-5, with D perhaps TRBD2 (6 bases). V shed 1 base and J shed 5 bases, with 12 bases lying between them. The CDR3 is 14 residues long. The germline CDR1 and CDR2 sequences are SGHRS and YFSETQ. CDR3 nucleotide sequence: TGCGCCAGCAGCTTGCTTGGCGGGACTGAGACCCAGTACTTC. Amino acids: CASSLLGGTETQYF.

This clonotype was observed at least ten times. This chain links TRBV3-1 with TRBJ2-1; 12 nucleotides match TRBD2. Germline V CDR1 and CDR2: LGHDT, YNNKEL (reference sequence). V lost 11 bases to trimming and J lost 4 bases; unmatched junction nucleotides: 9. The CDR3 sequence is 15 residues long. This chain's CDR3 is CACSVGTSGYNEQFF. CDR3 nucleotide sequence: TGTGCCTGTTCAGTCGGGACTAGCGGGTACAATGAGCAGTTCTTC.

There are many counts of this clonotype. The chain combines TRBV6-2 or TRBV6-3 with TRBJ2-5; 10 bases agree with TRBD2. Trimming removed 3 bases from V and 0 bases from J; junction bases left unmatched: 4. Germline V lookup: CDR1 MNHEY, CDR2 SVGEGT. This CDR3 region has 16 residues. CDR3 loop: CASSYVLAGDQETQYF. The DNA for the CDR3 is TGTGCCAGCAGTTATGTGCTAGCGGGAGACCAAGAGACCCAGTACTTC.

V is TRBV20-1 and J is TRBJ2-3; 12 positions agree with TRBD2. V trimming: 4 bases; J trimming: 11 bases; junction bases outside the gene matches: 13. Per germline, CDR1 DFQATT and CDR2 SNEGSKA (reference sequence). The CDR3 runs to 15 residues. The CDR3 is CSAIKTSGRDNEQYF. As DNA, the CDR3 is TGCAGTGCTATCAAGACTAGCGGGAGAGATAATGAGCAGTATTTT.

A remark on this clonotype: An end of the junction differs from the germline gene, which may be a read error. The rearrangement uses TRBV5-1 and TRBJ2-6; maybe TRBD1 (5 bases). Germline CDR1 SGHRS, CDR2 YFSETQ. The length of the CDR3 is 15 residues. The CDR3 DNA follows: TGCGCCAGCAGCTTGACCGTATCCAGGGCCATCGTCCTGACTTTC. Its translation: CASSLTVSRAIVLTF.

The count of this clonotype is one. The rearrangement uses TRBV9 and TRBJ2-1; D gene unclear. Germline values: CDR1 SGDLS, CDR2 YYNGEE. The CDR3 runs 14 residues. Trimming cost V 0 bases and J 6 bases, with 10 bases left between them. In nucleotides, the CDR3 is TGTGCCAGCAGCGTAGCTACGGGCAGCAATGAGCAGTTCTTC. It translates to CASSVATGSNEQFF. The whole variable domain, filled in from reference TRBV9 and TRBJ2-1, reads DSGVTQTPKHLITATGQRVTLRCSPRSGDLSVYWYQQSLDQGLQFLIQYYNGEERAKGNILERFSAQQFPDLHSELNLSSLELGDSALYFCASSVATGSNEQFFGPGTRLTVL.

This clonotype was found many times. The rearrangement uses TRBV28 and TRBJ2-1; D remains ambiguous. V lost 1 base and J lost 8, with 6 bases in between. The germline CDR1 and CDR2 sequences are MDHEN and SYDVKM. The CDR3 has 12 amino acids. As DNA, the CDR3 is TGTGCCAGCAGTTTATTGGGGTATGAGCAGTTCTTC. Protein: CASSLLGYEQFF.

V usage is TRBV20-1 and J usage is TRBJ2-3; 15 nucleotides match TRBD2. The CDR3 contains 14 residues. From germline, CDR1 is DFQATT and CDR2 SNEGSKA (reference sequence). J was trimmed by 6 bases and V by 5 bases; bases with no gene match: 3. CDR3 loop: CSAGLAGGPDTQYF. CDR3 in DNA: TGCAGTGCTGGACTAGCGGGAGGGCCGGATACGCAGTATTTT.

This clonotype came up once. This chain connects TRBV5-1 to TRBJ2-2, with D possibly called TRBD1 or TRBD2 (5 bases each). Trimming cost V 1 base and J 5 bases, with 9 bases left between them. There are 14 residues in the CDR3. Per the germline V gene, CDR1 is SGHRS and CDR2 is YFSETQ. The CDR3 sequence is CASSLMRGTGELFF. The CDR3 DNA reads TGCGCCAGCAGCTTGATGAGGGGAACCGGGGAGCTGTTTTTT.

This clonotype was counted a few times. V gene TRBV7-2 combines with J gene TRBJ1-5; possibly TRBD1 for D (5 bases). CDR3 length: 13 amino acids. V was cut by 8 bases and J by 7 bases, with 15 bases left in between. Germline V gene data show CDR1 as SGHTA and CDR2 as FQGNSA. This CDR3 is CASSSYEGQPQHF. CDR3 in DNA: TGTGCCAGCTCATCCTACGAGGGGCAGCCCCAGCATTTT.

The chain recombines TRBV12-3 or TRBV12-4 with TRBJ2-3, with TRBD2 identical over 14 bases. V trimming: 2 bases; J trimming: 7 bases; junction bases outside the gene matches: 8. CDR3 length: 17 residues. The CDR3 here is CASSLTGLAGGLHTQYF. The DNA for the CDR3 is TGTGCCAGCAGTTTAACTGGACTAGCGGGAGGCCTACATACGCAGTATTTT.

This clonotype occurred many times. This rearrangement joins TRBV7-3 to TRBJ2-1, with 8 bases matching TRBD2. V lost 2 bases, J lost 6 bases, and 9 bases stayed unmatched. Germline assignment: CDR1 SGHTA and CDR2 FQGTGA. The CDR3 sequence is 16 residues long. CDR3 DNA: TGTGCCAGCAGCTTACGTCGGGAGGGCCCGTTCAATGAGCAGTTCTTC. Translated: CASSLRREGPFNEQFF.

The table lists this clonotype with many counts. The chain employs TRBV6-1 and TRBJ1-6; D is unresolved. CDR3 size: 13 residues. V dropped 8 bases and J dropped 5 bases, with 10 bases sitting between them. The germline gives CDR1 MNHNS, CDR2 SASEGT. CDR3 bases: TGTGCCAGCCGGGCCCCGGATAATTCACCCCTCCACTTT. This sequence encodes CASRAPDNSPLHF.

The chain combines TRBV20-1 with TRBJ2-2; TRBD2 matches at 9 bases. The CDR3 is 14 residues long. The V gene's germline CDR1 is DFQATT and CDR2 SNEGSKA (reference sequence). V trimming: 6 bases; J trimming: 4 bases; junction bases outside the gene matches: 6. CDR3 in amino acids: CSALGLAFTGELFF. CDR3 nucleotides: TGCAGTGCCCTAGGACTAGCGTTCACCGGGGAGCTGTTTTTT.

This clonotype was detected many times. The chain carries TRBV2 and TRBJ1-3; 7 nucleotides align to TRBD1. This CDR3 is built from 16 residues. The V segment lost 4 bases and the J segment 3 bases; nucleotides outside the gene matches: 9. The germline CDR1 and CDR2 sequences are SNHLY and FYNNEI. CDR3 in DNA: TGTGCCAGCAGTGCCCAAAAAACAGGGGTTGGAAACACCATATATTTT. Its protein product is CASSAQKTGVGNTIYF.

The chain combines TRBV29-1 with TRBJ2-3, with D perhaps TRBD2 (6 bases). V shed 0 bases and J shed 5 bases, with 15 bases lying between them. Germline V gene lookup returns CDR1 SQVTM and CDR2 ANQGSEA. There are 15 residues in the CDR3. CDR3 DNA: TGCAGCGTTGAAGATACCGGATCCGGGGGAGATACGCAGTATTTT. The encoded protein is CSVEDTGSGGDTQYF.

Sample share makes this clonotype medium-sized. The V call is TRBV29-1, the J call TRBJ2-3; tentatively, D is TRBD1 or TRBD2 (5 bases each). CDR1 SQVTM and CDR2 ANQGSEA come from the germline V gene. Trimming took 6 bases from V and 6 from J, leaving 10 bases between them. The CDR3 runs to 11 residues. CDR3 residues: CSVGTDDTQYF. The CDR3 DNA reads TGCAGCGTGGGGACGGACGATACGCAGTATTTT.

This clonotype was found many times. The V gene is TRBV6-5, the J gene TRBJ1-2; a weak D match, TRBD1 (5 bases). This CDR3 is 14 amino acids long. CDR1 and CDR2 from the germline V gene are MNHEY and SVGAGI. The ends were cut back, 2 bases at V and 6 bases at J, with 13 bases in the middle. The CDR3 loop reads CASSYMGGGDGYTF. The CDR3, as DNA: TGTGCCAGCAGTTACATGGGGGGAGGGGATGGCTACACCTTC.

The chain has TRBV25-1 and TRBJ1-2; D gene uncertain. Germline V CDR1 and CDR2: MGHDK, SYGVNS. The length of the CDR3 is 21 residues. Deletions cut 4 bases from V and 0 bases from J, with 30 bases between. CDR3 DNA: TGTGCCAGCAGTGTCCCTTTTAGAGTGGCTATATTCTTATGTGCTAACTATGGCTACACCTTC. Its protein is CASSVPFRVAIFLCANYGYTF.

Many counts were recorded for this clonotype. The chain is built from TRBV28 and TRBJ2-7; TRBD2 aligns across 13 bases. This CDR3 has 15 amino acids. Germline trimming cut 5 bases from V and 1 base from J; bases unmatched to any gene: 2. Germline V lookup: CDR1 MDHEN, CDR2 SYDVKM. CDR3 bases: TGTGCCAGCAGTCCACTAGCGGGAGGGTCCTACGAGCAGTACTTC. Residues: CASSPLAGGSYEQYF.

This clonotype was observed a handful of times. V usage is TRBV28 and J usage is TRBJ2-1; the D gene is possibly TRBD2 (6 bases). The CDR3 sequence is 15 residues long. V was cut by 1 base and J by 5 bases, with 12 bases left in between. The germline V gene encodes CDR1 MDHEN and CDR2 SYDVKM. The CDR3 DNA follows: TGTGCCAGCAGTTTATTTGGCAGCGGGCACAATGAGCAGTTCTTC. It encodes CASSLFGSGHNEQFF.

This clonotype has a count of ten or more. The rearrangement joins TRBV10-2 to TRBJ1-1; D perhaps matches TRBD1 (5 bases). The germline gives CDR1 WSHSY, CDR2 SAAADI. This CDR3 comprises 12 residues. Trimming removed 8 bases from V and 4 bases from J, with 11 bases in between. The CDR3 DNA reads TGCGCCAGCCGGGGGGGGGGCACTGAAGCTTTCTTT. The encoded protein is CASRGGGTEAFF.